The 3 T cell receptor beta chains below all came from one sample that was sequenced in a study of T cell responses to AZD1222 COVID-19 vaccine. Assay used: immunoSEQ multiplex PCR; TCRdb lists only in-frame clones, some missing. Found here are about 180,000 clones, approximately 92% of them singletons; the top ten hold under 1.1%. Sequenced material: peripheral blood, taken 28 days after the second dose of the MenACWY control vaccine. These receptors were obtained from an adult who received the MenACWY meningococcal vaccine as a control.

V and J are TRBV5-1 and TRBJ2-3; possible D gene TRBD2, 5 bases. The V and J ends lost 2 bases and 3 bases respectively, with 7 bases between them. The CDR3 consists of 13 residues. CDR1 is SGHRS, CDR2 YFSETQ, per germline. The CDR3, as DNA: TGCGCCAGCAGCTTACGGGATACAGATACGCAGTATTTT. Translating gives CASSLRDTDTQYF.

The chain has TRBV28 and TRBJ2-5; D is unresolved. Germline-derived CDR1 and CDR2 are MDHEN and SYDVKM. Trimming left V 2 bases short and J 1 base short, with 11 bases between. The CDR3 is 15 amino acids. The CDR3 reads CASSLVGPLQETQYF. The CDR3 DNA follows: TGTGCCAGCAGTTTAGTCGGTCCTCTCCAAGAGACCCAGTACTTC.

The genes are TRBV29-1 and TRBJ1-4, with 7 bases that match TRBD1. The CDR3 runs 13 residues. Trimming at V came to 6 bases and at J to 2 bases, leaving 3 bases not matched to a gene. Germline V gene lookup returns CDR1 SQVTM and CDR2 ANQGSEA. CDR3 residues: CSVAGGTNEKLFF. CDR3 coding DNA: TGCAGCGTCGCAGGGGGTACTAATGAAAAACTGTTTTTT.